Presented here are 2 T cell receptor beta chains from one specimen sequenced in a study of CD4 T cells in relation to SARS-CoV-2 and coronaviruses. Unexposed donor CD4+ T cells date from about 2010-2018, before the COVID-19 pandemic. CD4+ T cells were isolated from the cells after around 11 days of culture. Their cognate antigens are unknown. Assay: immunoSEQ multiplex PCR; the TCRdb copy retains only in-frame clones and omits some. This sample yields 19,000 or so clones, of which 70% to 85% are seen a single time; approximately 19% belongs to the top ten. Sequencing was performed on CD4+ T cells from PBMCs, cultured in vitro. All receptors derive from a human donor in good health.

The CDR3: CASSLGGGDEQYF. The DNA of the CDR3 is TGTGCCAGCAGCTTAGGTGGGGGCGACGAGCAGTACTTC. The rearrangement uses TRBV7-8 and TRBJ2-7; D is perhaps TRBD1 (6 bases). This CDR3 region has 13 residues. Trimming stripped 1 base from V and 5 bases from J, with 9 bases between. CDR1 and CDR2 (germline): SGHVS, FQNEAQ.

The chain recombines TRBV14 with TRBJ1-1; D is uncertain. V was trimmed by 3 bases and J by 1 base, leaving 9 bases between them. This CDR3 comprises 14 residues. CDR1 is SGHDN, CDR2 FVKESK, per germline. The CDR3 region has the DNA TGTGCCAGCAGCCATCTTTTCAGGAACACTGAAGCTTTCTTT. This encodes CASSHLFRNTEAFF.